The 28 T cell receptor beta chains in this list originate from one sample, sequenced in a study of cytomegalovirus exposure and HLA in healthy donors. The PCR made use of 60 Vbeta and 13 Jbeta primers. This table comes from immunoSEQ multiplex PCR, and its TCRdb copy is limited to in-frame clones, with some not included. The sample gives a few hundred thousand clones, about 83% of which show up once; about 16% is in the top ten. Specimen: PBMCs. The receptors stem from a man aged 40-55 years in good health and CMV-seronegative.

The chain employs TRBV7-2 and TRBJ1-5; D possibly corresponds to TRBD1 (6 bases). The germline V gene encodes CDR1 SGHTA and CDR2 FQGNSA. Trimming shortened V by 3 bases and J by 6 bases, and 12 bases separated the two germline ends. The CDR3 runs 14 residues. The CDR3 region is CASSFHRVGQPQHF. The DNA for the CDR3 is TGTGCCAGCAGCTTTCACAGGGTGGGTCAGCCCCAGCATTTT.

This clone was observed a handful of times. The chain is built from TRBV29-1 and TRBJ2-3; 11 bases map to TRBD2. With V trimmed by 6 bases and J by 4 bases, 3 bases remained unmatched. Germline V CDR1 and CDR2: SQVTM, ANQGSEA. The CDR3 covers 13 residues. The CDR3 DNA reads as TGCAGCGTATTACTAGCGGGAGCAGATACGCAGTATTTT. Residues: CSVLLAGADTQYF.

The chain joins TRBV12-5 to TRBJ2-1; no definite D call. The CDR3 runs 14 residues. CDR1 is LGHNT and CDR2 is FRNRAP in the germline V gene. The germline V and J ends were trimmed by 3 bases and 8 bases, with 14 bases remaining between them. The CDR3 DNA is TGTGCTAGTGGTTTATCGGTACTCCACGATGAGCAGTTCTTC. Encoded protein: CASGLSVLHDEQFF.

This clone has only a few counts. V gene TRBV6-5 combines with J gene TRBJ1-5; D unresolved. V was clipped by 6 bases and J by 1 base, with 7 bases between them. This CDR3 is built from 13 residues. CDR1 MNHEY and CDR2 SVGAGI come from the germline V gene. The CDR3 nucleotides read TGTGCCAGCAGCGGGTCGAGCAATCAGCCCCAGCATTTT. Encoded protein: CASSGSSNQPQHF.

The V gene is TRBV19, the J gene TRBJ1-5; 8 nucleotides agree with TRBD1. Trimming at V came to 0 bases and at J to 4 bases, leaving 5 bases not matched to a gene. Germline values: CDR1 LNHDA, CDR2 SQIVND (reference sequence). The CDR3 has 16 amino acids. CDR3 nucleotide sequence: TGTGCCAGTAGTATAGAATCTACAGGGGGAAATCAGCCCCAGCATTTT. It specifies CASSIESTGGNQPQHF.

The chain uses TRBV27 and TRBJ1-1; the D is unclear. Trimming left V 6 bases short and J 1 base short, with 9 bases between. This CDR3 region has 13 residues. Germline V gene data show CDR1 as MNHEY and CDR2 as SMNVEV (reference sequence). The CDR3 bases are TGTGCCAGCAGCACGACACCGAACACTGAAGCTTTCTTT. It encodes CASSTTPNTEAFF.

The chain couples TRBV18 to TRBJ1-3; D is perhaps TRBD1 (6 bases). The V and J ends lost 2 bases and 2 bases respectively, with 10 bases between them. CDR3 length: 15 residues. Germline CDR1 is KGHSH and CDR2 is LQKENI. The CDR3 region has the DNA TGTGCCAGCTCACCAGGGCAGGGGCCTGGAAACACCATATATTTT. Its protein is CASSPGQGPGNTIYF.

This rearrangement joins TRBV6-6 to TRBJ1-5; weak D call: TRBD1 (6 bases). The CDR3 consists of 13 residues. The germline CDR1 and CDR2 sequences are MNHNY and SVGAGI (reference sequence). As DNA, the CDR3 is TGTGCTAGTGGGGGGGCGAGCAATCAGCCCCAGCATTTT. Protein sequence: CASGGASNQPQHF.

This chain connects TRBV7-7 to TRBJ2-1, with TRBD1 matching 8 bases. In germline, CDR1 is SSHAT, CDR2 FNYEAQ (reference sequence). The CDR3 is made up of 15 amino acids. The J segment lost 8 bases and the V segment lost 0 bases, leaving 6 bases of the junction unmatched. CDR3 in amino acids: CASSLAPARGHEQFF. CDR3 DNA sequence: TGTGCCAGCAGCTTAGCCCCCGCCAGGGGGCATGAGCAGTTCTTC.

The chain links TRBV9 to TRBJ1-6, with TRBD1 matching over 9 bases. The trim removed 3 bases at V and 9 bases at J, leaving 13 bases unmatched. The CDR3 runs 17 residues. Germline V lookup: CDR1 SGDLS, CDR2 YYNGEE. CDR3 loop: CASSAGTGYPSISPLHF. The CDR3 nucleotides are TGTGCCAGCAGCGCCGGGACAGGGTACCCATCCATTTCACCCCTCCACTTT.

The chain uses TRBV19 and TRBJ1-6, with TRBD1 matching over 9 bases. Trimming removed 5 bases from V and 0 bases from J; junction bases left unmatched: 8. This CDR3 spans 18 amino acids. CDR1 and CDR2 from the germline V gene are LNHDA and SQIVND (reference sequence). This CDR3 reads CASSVTGTGSSYNSPLHF. For the CDR3, the DNA is TGTGCCAGTAGTGTTACCGGGACAGGGAGCTCCTATAATTCACCCCTCCACTTT. The whole variable domain, filled in from reference TRBV19 and TRBJ1-6, reads DGGITQSPKYLFRKEGQNVTLSCEQNLNHDAMYWYRQDPGQGLRLIYYSQIVNDFQKGDIAEGYSVSREKKESFPLTVTSAQKNPTAFYLCASSVTGTGSSYNSPLHFGNGTRLTVT.

J is TRBJ1-4 and V is TRBV27, with TRBD1 matching over 9 bases. The CDR3 runs 17 residues. In germline, CDR1 is MNHEY, CDR2 SMNVEV (reference sequence). V was pared by 5 bases and J by 7 bases, with 14 bases of the junction left unmatched. The chain's CDR3 is CASSPIGDRGEGEKLFF. CDR3 sequence (DNA): TGTGCCAGCAGTCCTATAGGCGACAGGGGGGAGGGTGAAAAACTGTTTTTT.

The rearrangement links TRBV28 to TRBJ1-5, with a possible D match to TRBD1 (5 bases). V was clipped by 8 bases and J by 1 base, with 12 bases between them. CDR1 is MDHEN and CDR2 is SYDVKM in the germline V gene. The CDR3 has 14 residues. DNA of the CDR3: TGTGCCAGCTACGCAGGGAGGAGCAATCAGCCCCAGCATTTT. It encodes CASYAGRSNQPQHF.

The gene calls are TRBV9 and TRBJ2-3; 8 nucleotides line up with TRBD2. Unmatched junction bases numbered 5, after V lost 4 bases and J lost 4 bases. CDR1 is SGDLS and CDR2 is YYNGEE in the germline V gene. The CDR3 length is 14 residues. The CDR3 reads CASSPSGSPDTQYF. The CDR3 DNA follows: TGTGCCAGCAGCCCCAGCGGGAGCCCAGATACGCAGTATTTT.

The chain uses TRBV5-1 and TRBJ2-2, with TRBD1 matching 8 bases. Germline assignment: CDR1 SGHRS and CDR2 YFSETQ. J was trimmed by 4 bases and V by 0 bases; bases with no gene match: 14. The CDR3 runs 19 residues. In DNA form, the CDR3 reads TGCGCCAGCAGCTTGGTCACCGGACAGGGTTTAGGGAGCACCGGGGAGCTGTTTTTT. Its translation: CASSLVTGQGLGSTGELFF.

The chain uses TRBV27 and TRBJ1-1; tentative D call: TRBD1 (5 bases). The V end was cut by 2 bases, the J end by 2 bases, with 9 bases between. The CDR3 contains 14 residues. Germline assignment: CDR1 MNHEY and CDR2 SMNVEV (reference sequence). The CDR3 coding sequence is TGTGCCAGCAGTTTAACAGGCAGCAACACTGAAGCTTTCTTT. Protein product: CASSLTGSNTEAFF.

The chain uses TRBV7-3 and TRBJ2-2; D is ambiguous. The ends were cut back, 5 bases at V and 8 bases at J, with 15 bases in the middle. This CDR3 is built from 14 residues. Germline CDR1 and CDR2: SGHTA and FQGTGA. CDR3 DNA: TGTGCCAGCAGCCCGCGACTCTCCCTGGGGGAGCTGTTTTTT. Amino acids: CASSPRLSLGELFF.

The sample holds a few counts of this clone. J is TRBJ1-1 and V is TRBV7-9; D remains unclear. V was trimmed by 3 bases and J by 0 bases, leaving 14 bases between them. This CDR3 is 16 amino acids long. The germline V gene has CDR1 SEHNR and CDR2 FQNEAQ (reference sequence). CDR3 sequence: CASSLPMSAMNTEAFF. CDR3 coding DNA: TGTGCCAGCAGCTTGCCGATGAGCGCTATGAACACTGAAGCTTTCTTT.

The chain combines TRBV7-2 with TRBJ2-7, with 8 bases that match TRBD1. CDR1 and CDR2 from the germline V gene are SGHTA and FQGNSA. This CDR3 has 16 amino acids. Trimming at V came to 3 bases and at J to 0 bases, leaving 7 bases not matched to a gene. The CDR3 DNA reads as TGTGCCAGCAGCTTCGGACAGGGACCCGTCTCCTACGAGCAGTACTTC. Encoded protein: CASSFGQGPVSYEQYF.

The chain joins TRBV12-5 to TRBJ2-7; D ambiguous. The CDR3 has 14 residues. Trimming cost V 1 base and J 0 bases, with 7 bases left between them. The germline V gene has CDR1 LGHNT and CDR2 FRNRAP. The CDR3 sequence: CASGLGGPSYEQYF. The CDR3 DNA reads TGTGCTAGTGGTTTGGGTGGGCCCTCCTACGAGCAGTACTTC.

V usage is TRBV29-1 and J usage is TRBJ2-3; 14 bases align to TRBD2. J was trimmed by 2 bases and V by 5 bases; bases with no gene match: 9. There are 17 residues in the CDR3. Germline loops: CDR1 SQVTM, CDR2 ANQGSEA. CDR3 nucleotide sequence: TGCAGCGTTCAGGGACTAGCGGGAGATCGGTTCACAGATACGCAGTATTTT. Translating it yields CSVQGLAGDRFTDTQYF.

This chain joins TRBV6-1 and TRBJ1-3, with 8 bases identical to TRBD1. The CDR3 covers 16 residues. CDR1 MNHNS and CDR2 SASEGT come from the germline V gene. After removal of 1 base from V and 1 base from J, the junction contained 3 bases not matched to a gene. The CDR3 here is CASSEGQGFSGNTIYF. For the CDR3, the DNA is TGTGCCAGCAGTGAAGGACAGGGGTTTTCTGGAAACACCATATATTTT.

The V and J genes are TRBV27 and TRBJ2-2; 7 bases match TRBD1. The trim removed 8 bases at V and 5 bases at J, leaving 8 bases unmatched. Germline V gives CDR1 MNHEY, CDR2 SMNVEV (reference sequence). The length of the CDR3 is 14 residues. The CDR3, as DNA: TGTGCCAGCCGCCGGGACAGCCTGACCGGGGAGCTGTTTTTT. Residues: CASRRDSLTGELFF.

The V and J genes are TRBV5-4 and TRBJ2-7; a possible D gene is TRBD1 (6 bases). Germline V gives CDR1 SGHNT, CDR2 YYREEE (reference sequence). V shed 6 bases and J shed 1 base, with 17 bases lying between them. The CDR3 sequence is 15 residues long. The CDR3 DNA is TGTGCCAGCACCAACGGGTTGGACAGTTCCTACGAGCAGTACTTC. Protein product: CASTNGLDSSYEQYF.

The chain recombines TRBV4-1 with TRBJ2-2; 10 bases align to TRBD2. Germline assignment: CDR1 MGHRA and CDR2 YSYEKL. The CDR3 sequence is 15 residues long. With V trimmed by 4 bases and J by 5 bases, 4 bases remained unmatched. The CDR3 here is CASSPSSGSTGELFF. The CDR3, as DNA: TGCGCCAGCAGCCCGTCTAGCGGGAGTACCGGGGAGCTGTTTTTT.

There are a few counts of this clone. One end of the junction fails to match germline, which may point to a read error. This rearrangement joins TRBV7-9 to TRBJ2-1, with 11 bases matching TRBD2. The CDR3 sequence is 18 residues long. Germline lookup yields CDR1 SEHNR and CDR2 FQNEAQ (reference sequence). The CDR3: CSSSPKHRLAGLNNEQFF. The CDR3 coding sequence is TGTTCCAGCAGCCCCAAGCACAGACTAGCGGGATTGAACAATGAGCAGTTCTTC. Using reference TRBV7-9 and TRBJ2-1 for the parts outside the CDR3, the full variable domain is DTGVSQNPRHKITKRGQNVTFRCDPISEHNRLYWYRQTLGQGPEFLTYFQNEAQLEKSRLLSDRFSAERPKGSFSTLEIQRTEQGDSAMYLCSSSPKHRLAGLNNEQFFGPGTRLTVL.

The rearrangement uses TRBV5-1 and TRBJ2-5, with TRBD2 identical over 7 bases. V gave up 3 bases and J gave up 1 base; unmatched junction bases: 9. Germline V lookup: CDR1 SGHRS, CDR2 YFSETQ. This CDR3 has 16 residues. For the CDR3, the DNA is TGCGCCAGCAGCTCCGCAGGGAGGGTGAGCCAAGAGACCCAGTACTTC. Residues: CASSSAGRVSQETQYF. Drawing the rest from reference TRBV5-1 and TRBJ2-5, the complete variable domain is KAGVTQTPRYLIKTRGQQVTLSCSPISGHRSVSWYQQTPGQGLQFLFEYFSETQRNKGNFPGRFSGRQFSNSRSEMNVSTLELGDSALYLCASSSAGRVSQETQYFGPGTRLLVL.

The V and J genes are TRBV6-1 and TRBJ1-6; D is perhaps TRBD1 (6 bases). The germline gives CDR1 MNHNS, CDR2 SASEGT. The CDR3 extends over 15 amino acids. Deletions cut 6 bases from V and 7 bases from J, with 16 bases between. The DNA for the CDR3 is TGTGCCAGCAGGTTACAGGGCTCAGGGAATTCACCCCTCCACTTT. Translated: CASRLQGSGNSPLHF.